This T cell receptor (beta chain) comes out of a study of control samples from healthy donors and cancer patients. TCRdb's table, derived via immunoSEQ multiplex PCR, lists solely in-frame clones and lacks some. The top ten clones hold over 5% of a sample with under 80,000 clones, around 94% of them seen once. After removal of 5 bases from V and 9 bases from J, the junction contained 13 bases not matched to a gene. CDR3 length: 15 amino acids. The germline V gene has CDR1 MNHEY and CDR2 SVGAGI. The gene calls are TRBV6-5 and TRBJ1-5; 7 nucleotides align to TRBD1. This receptor was obtained from a middle-aged woman in good health. The specimen sequenced was blood. This CDR3 is CASSLGTAGGVPQHF. In nucleotides, the CDR3 is TGTGCCAGCAGTCTCGGGACAGCTGGGGGGGTGCCCCAGCATTTT.